The subject of this entry is one TCR beta chain. The CDR3 totals 16 residues. CDR1 DFQATT and CDR2 SNEGSKA come from the germline V gene (reference sequence). Germline trimming cut 3 bases from V and 7 bases from J; bases unmatched to any gene: 11. This sample stems from a study of blood T cell repertoires in COVID-19. Background on the study: From T cells, B-cell-depleted T cells, or PBMCs came the material, which was cDNA or gDNA.

In the original analysis: Estimated nucleated cell counts came from reference gene primer amplification. Here immunoSEQ multiplex PCR was the method, and the copy in TCRdb shows in-frame clones only, minus some. V, J and clone size derive from that table, while D and trimming were established from the DNA sequence. The table has approximately 80,000 clones, about 73% seen once. The clonotype was recovered from a man aged 50 to 60 with active or convalescent COVID-19. Source material: peripheral blood. The rearrangement joins TRBV20-1 to TRBJ1-6; the match to TRBD1 covers 8 bases. CDR3 sequence: CSASRGRTGGNSPLHF. In DNA, the CDR3 is TGCAGTGCTAGTAGGGGACGAACAGGGGGAAATTCACCCCTCCACTTT.